Below, one T cell receptor beta chain is given with its context. The antigen is undetermined. CDR3 size: 11 residues. Germline CDR1 and CDR2: MNHNY and SVGAGI (reference sequence). TRB was amplified by touch-down multiplex PCR, primer pools A and B combined. TCRdb reprocessed the multiplex PCR reads, keeping one entry per CDR3 protein, no DNA. The sample holds fewer than 7,500 distinct CDR3 sequences. The source of the sample is a study of T cell clusters in autoimmune cytopenias. Study outcomes and limitations: Exclusive TRB clusters were about 3-fold more numerous in healthy donors than in active autoimmune hepatitis.

Each sample's input was 250 ng genomic DNA, some 38,000 genome equivalents. This same sample was also taken into another study, of T cell repertoires in aging, cancer and after chemotherapy.

Source material: peripheral blood. This chain connects TRBV6-6 to TRBJ1-2. The receptor was isolated from a human donor in good health. The CDR3 loop is CASSRYYGYTF.